The 20 T cell receptor beta chains reported below all come from one sample, sequenced in a study of T cell responses to AZD1222 COVID-19 vaccine. Assay: immunoSEQ multiplex PCR; the TCRdb copy retains only in-frame clones and omits some. The sample lists approximately 130,000 clones, 75% to 95% occurring once. Specimen: peripheral blood, collected 28 days after the second dose of the MenACWY control vaccine. Source of these receptors: an adult who received the MenACWY meningococcal vaccine as a control.

The rearrangement joins TRBV19 to TRBJ1-1; no reliable D call. This CDR3 comprises 16 residues. From germline, CDR1 is LNHDA and CDR2 SQIVND (reference sequence). V gave up 3 bases and J gave up 0 bases, with 14 bases separating them. CDR3 in DNA: TGTGCCAGTAGTATTAATGCGGGAGCCTTGAACACTGAAGCTTTCTTT. Its protein product is CASSINAGALNTEAFF.

As to this clone: Other DNA variants within this sample encode the same CDR3. The chain links TRBV19 to TRBJ1-6, with 7 bases identical to TRBD1. Germline V CDR1 and CDR2: LNHDA, SQIVND (reference sequence). The CDR3 length is 14 residues. V gave up 4 bases and J gave up 7 bases; unmatched junction bases: 4. The CDR3 DNA sequence: TGTGCCAGTAGTACCGGACAGGTCAATTCACCCCTCCACTTT. Translating gives CASSTGQVNSPLHF. The whole variable domain, filled in from reference TRBV19 and TRBJ1-6, reads DGGITQSPKYLFRKEGQNVTLSCEQNLNHDAMYWYRQDPGQGLRLIYYSQIVNDFQKGDIAEGYSVSREKKESFPLTVTSAQKNPTAFYLCASSTGQVNSPLHFGNGTRLTVT.

The chain couples TRBV2 to TRBJ2-1, with TRBD2 identical over 7 bases. Germline-derived CDR1 and CDR2 are SNHLY and FYNNEI. The CDR3 has 17 amino acids. Losses at the gene ends were 4 bases for V and 9 bases for J; bases not matched to a gene: 18. The DNA for the CDR3 is TGTGCCAGCAGTGTTCGAAGACTAGCTTATATGTTAGGTGAGCAGTTCTTC. Translated, it gives CASSVRRLAYMLGEQFF.

This chain connects TRBV7-2 to TRBJ1-1; 12 nucleotides agree with TRBD1. V lost 2 bases and J lost 5; bases outside the gene matches: 9. CDR3 size: 17 residues. Germline values: CDR1 SGHTA, CDR2 FQGNSA. In nucleotides, the CDR3 is TGTGCCAGCAGCTTATCCGGGACAGGGGGCGCATCTACTGAAGCTTTCTTT. This sequence encodes CASSLSGTGGASTEAFF. The entire variable domain, with the rest obtained from reference TRBV7-2 and TRBJ1-1, is as follows: GAGVSQSPSNKVTEKGKDVELRCDPISGHTALYWYRQSLGQGLEFLIYFQGNSAPDKSGLPSDRFSAERTGGSVSTLTIQRTQQEDSAVYLCASSLSGTGGASTEAFFGQGTRLTVV.

The chain carries TRBV2 and TRBJ1-4; no reliable D call. The CDR3 consists of 13 residues. The germline V and J ends were trimmed by 9 bases and 0 bases, with 8 bases remaining between them. Germline V gene lookup returns CDR1 SNHLY and CDR2 FYNNEI. CDR3 DNA: TGTGCCAGTAAGAAGGCAACTAATGAAAAACTGTTTTTT. It encodes CASKKATNEKLFF.

The genes are TRBV15 and TRBJ2-1, with D perhaps being TRBD1 or TRBD2 (5 bases each). CDR3 length: 17 residues. V was trimmed by 0 bases and J by 10 bases, leaving 22 bases between them. Per the germline V gene, CDR1 is LNHNV and CDR2 is YYDKDF (reference sequence). The CDR3 bases are TGTGCCACCAGCAGAGACAGACTCGGAGACTGGGACGACGAGCAGTTCTTC. Translation gives CATSRDRLGDWDDEQFF.

Concerning this clone: At one boundary the junction diverges from the germline segment, which might be a read error. The V and J genes are TRBV10-3 and TRBJ1-2; 10 bases line up with TRBD1. This CDR3 has 14 residues. Germline-derived CDR1 and CDR2 are ENHRY and SYGVKD. CDR3 protein: CAISEIGGTGVSHF. In DNA form, the CDR3 reads TGTGCCATCAGTGAGATTGGGGGGACAGGGGTCTCACACTTC.

This chain links TRBV29-1 with TRBJ2-7; unclear D gene. There are 11 residues in the CDR3. From germline, CDR1 is SQVTM and CDR2 ANQGSEA. Trimming shortened V by 1 base and J by 1 base, and 2 bases separated the two germline ends. CDR3 in DNA: TGCAGCGTTGAAGTTTCCTACGAGCAGTACTTC. It is translated as CSVEVSYEQYF.

V is TRBV19 and J is TRBJ2-1, with TRBD2 matching 11 bases. V was pared by 1 base and J by 5 bases, with 7 bases of the junction left unmatched. CDR3 length equals 17 residues. Germline loops: CDR1 LNHDA, CDR2 SQIVND (reference sequence). The CDR3 DNA sequence: TGTGCCAGTAGTATAGGGACGACTAGCGGGGCCCACAATGAGCAGTTCTTC. Its protein product is CASSIGTTSGAHNEQFF. Filled out from reference TRBV19 and TRBJ2-1, the complete variable domain reads DGGITQSPKYLFRKEGQNVTLSCEQNLNHDAMYWYRQDPGQGLRLIYYSQIVNDFQKGDIAEGYSVSREKKESFPLTVTSAQKNPTAFYLCASSIGTTSGAHNEQFFGPGTRLTVL.

The sample holds one count of this clone. The chain has TRBV5-1 and TRBJ2-5, with 8 bases lining up with TRBD1. Germline V gene lookup returns CDR1 SGHRS and CDR2 YFSETQ. CDR3 length: 13 residues. V gave up 4 bases and J gave up 3 bases; unmatched junction bases: 2. The CDR3 loop reads CASSMGQEETQYF. The CDR3 bases are TGCGCCAGCAGCATGGGACAGGAAGAGACCCAGTACTTC.

V usage is TRBV5-8 and J usage is TRBJ2-5; D remains ambiguous. The CDR3 extends over 12 amino acids. Germline CDR1 is SGHTS and CDR2 is YDEGEE. V shed 1 base and J shed 5 bases, with 6 bases lying between them. CDR3 nucleotide sequence: TGTGCCAGCAGCTTGCGTATTGAGACCCAGTACTTC. It encodes CASSLRIETQYF.

V gene TRBV21-1 combines with J gene TRBJ2-1; the table's TRBD2 call for D was not verified on the DNA. TRBV21-1 corresponds to a pseudogene. The CDR3 has 11 residues. The CDR3 bases are TGTGCCAGCAGCAAAACTAATGAGCAGTTCTTC. Encoded protein: CASSKTNEQFF.

The V gene is TRBV30, the J gene TRBJ2-7; TRBD2 agrees at 7 bases. The CDR3 consists of 16 residues. Germline V lookup: CDR1 GTSNPN, CDR2 SVGIG (reference sequence). Trimming at V came to 0 bases and at J to 2 bases, leaving 10 bases not matched to a gene. This CDR3 is CAWSVKGLAATYEQYF. Written as DNA, the CDR3 is TGTGCCTGGAGTGTAAAAGGTCTAGCGGCTACCTACGAGCAGTACTTC.

The V gene is TRBV7-8, the J gene TRBJ2-2; D might be TRBD2 (6 bases). CDR1 SGHVS and CDR2 FQNEAQ come from the germline V gene. This CDR3 contains 15 residues. V dropped 0 bases and J dropped 10 bases, with 15 bases sitting between them. DNA for the CDR3: TGTGCCAGCAGCTTAGCCGTGGGAGGAAAGAAGGAGCTGTTTTTT. This translates into CASSLAVGGKKELFF. Looking up the rest from reference TRBV7-8 and TRBJ2-2 gives the full variable domain: GAGVSQSPRYKVAKRGQDVALRCDPISGHVSLFWYQQALGQGPEFLTYFQNEAQLDKSGLPSDRFFAERPEGSVSTLKIQRTQQEDSAVYLCASSLAVGGKKELFFGEGSRLTVL.

The chain joins TRBV25-1 to TRBJ2-3, with D possibly TRBD2 on 6 matching bases. CDR1 is MGHDK, CDR2 SYGVNS, per germline. The germline V and J ends were trimmed by 0 bases and 4 bases, with 11 bases remaining between them. CDR3 length: 15 amino acids. The CDR3: CASSEYRDSPDTQYF. The CDR3 coding sequence is TGTGCCAGCAGTGAATATAGGGACTCTCCAGATACGCAGTATTTT.

The chain is built from TRBV11-3 and TRBJ2-1; D call uncertain. V lost 1 base and J lost 7, with 8 bases in between. This CDR3 region has 13 residues. Germline loops: CDR1 SGHNT, CDR2 YENEEA. CDR3 loop: CASSLAPFNEQFF. As DNA, the CDR3 is TGTGCCAGCAGCTTAGCCCCGTTTAATGAGCAGTTCTTC.

This clone was observed once. The chain carries TRBV7-6 and TRBJ2-2; tentative D call: TRBD2 (7 bases). This CDR3 is built from 15 residues. Germline-derived CDR1 and CDR2 are SGHVS and FNYEAQ. The ends were cut back, 6 bases at V and 1 base at J, with 12 bases in the middle. The CDR3 is CASRTGLGNTGELFF. CDR3 sequence (DNA): TGTGCCAGCAGGACAGGACTAGGGAACACCGGGGAGCTGTTTTTT.

This CDR3 is CASSLIRGTGELFF. The CDR3 bases are TGTGCCAGCAGCTTAATAAGAGGCACCGGGGAGCTGTTTTTT. The rearrangement uses TRBV11-1 and TRBJ2-2; D is unclear. The CDR3 loop spans 14 amino acids. V lost 2 bases and J lost 4, with 8 bases in between. The germline V gene encodes CDR1 SGHAT and CDR2 FQDESV (reference sequence).

J is TRBJ2-1 and V is TRBV7-3; no firm D call. This CDR3 is built from 15 residues. Trimming shortened V by 2 bases and J by 2 bases, and 10 bases separated the two germline ends. CDR1 and CDR2 from the germline V gene are SGHTA and FQGTGA. CDR3 amino acids: CASSLLVGAYNEQFF. CDR3 coding DNA: TGTGCCAGCAGCTTATTGGTTGGCGCCTACAATGAGCAGTTCTTC.

This clone was seen a single time. V gene TRBV15 combines with J gene TRBJ2-3, with TRBD2 matching over 12 bases. The CDR3 covers 18 residues. Germline CDR1 is LNHNV and CDR2 is YYDKDF (reference sequence). The V gene end was trimmed by 0 bases and the J gene end by 3 bases; junction bases not matched to a gene: 7. Written as DNA, the CDR3 is TGTGCCACCAGCAGAGATAGGCTAGCGGGGGGGCGGACAGATACGCAGTATTTT. Encoded protein: CATSRDRLAGGRTDTQYF.